The source of this TCR beta chain is a study of cytomegalovirus exposure and HLA in healthy donors. Study-wide results and limits: Donor immune exposure was known only as CMV serostatus. Later analysis reportedly placed an Asian-associated ancestry cluster below the roughly 680-donor mean in N-insertions.

This CDR3 is built from 11 residues. V dropped 8 bases and J dropped 2 bases, with 7 bases sitting between them. Germline V gene lookup returns CDR1 SEHNR and CDR2 FQNEAQ (reference sequence). Researchers ran the PCR with 60 Vbeta and 13 Jbeta primers. Per the original methods: In a later analysis, of 70 million to 85 million unique beta chains, about 12 million appeared in at least two donors. Some clones are missing from TCRdb's copy, which holds only in-frame ones; the method was immunoSEQ multiplex PCR. The V and J calls and clone size are taken from that table; D and trimming were inferred from the DNA. The sample holds about 94,000 clones, 50% to 75% seen once. On this clone itself: What it binds is not known.

The chain links TRBV7-9 to TRBJ2-7; TRBD1 might be the D (6 bases). This receptor was identified in a man aged 25-40 years in good health and CMV-seronegative. The sequenced sample consisted of PBMCs. CDR3 nucleotide sequence: TGTGCCAGCTACAGGGCCTACGAGCAGTACTTC. The encoded protein is CASYRAYEQYF.